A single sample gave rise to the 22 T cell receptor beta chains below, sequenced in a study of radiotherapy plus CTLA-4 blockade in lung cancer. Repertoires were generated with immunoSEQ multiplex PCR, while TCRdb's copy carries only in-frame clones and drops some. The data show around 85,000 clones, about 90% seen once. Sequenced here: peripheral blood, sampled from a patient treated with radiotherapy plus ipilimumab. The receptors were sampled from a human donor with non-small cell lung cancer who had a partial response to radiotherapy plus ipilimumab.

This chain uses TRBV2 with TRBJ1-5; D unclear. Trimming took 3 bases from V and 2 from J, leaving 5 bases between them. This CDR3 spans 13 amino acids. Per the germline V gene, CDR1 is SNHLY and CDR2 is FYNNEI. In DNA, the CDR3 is TGTGCCAGCAGTGAGTCCGGCAATCAGCCCCAGCATTTT. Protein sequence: CASSESGNQPQHF.

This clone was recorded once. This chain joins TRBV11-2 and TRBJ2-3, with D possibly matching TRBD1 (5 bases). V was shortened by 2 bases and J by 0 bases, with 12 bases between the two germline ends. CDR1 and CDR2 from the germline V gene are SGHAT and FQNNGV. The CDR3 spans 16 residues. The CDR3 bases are TGTGCCAGCAGCTTATTCCAGGGTAGAAGCACAGATACGCAGTATTTT. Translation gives CASSLFQGRSTDTQYF.

CDR3 DNA sequence: TGTGCCAGCAGCCCAAGGACTAGCGTCAGTTCGTGGGAGACCCAGTACTTC. This gives the protein CASSPRTSVSSWETQYF. The V gene is TRBV28, the J gene TRBJ2-5; TRBD2 matches at 9 bases. J gave up 5 bases and V 6 bases, and 16 bases lay outside the gene matches. The germline V gene has CDR1 MDHEN and CDR2 SYDVKM. The CDR3 totals 17 residues.

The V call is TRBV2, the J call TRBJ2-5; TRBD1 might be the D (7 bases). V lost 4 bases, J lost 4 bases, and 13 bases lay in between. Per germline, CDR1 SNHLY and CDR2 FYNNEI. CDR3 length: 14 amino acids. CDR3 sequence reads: CASSVRQGGETQYF. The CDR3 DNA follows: TGTGCCAGCAGTGTAAGGCAGGGGGGAGAGACCCAGTACTTC.

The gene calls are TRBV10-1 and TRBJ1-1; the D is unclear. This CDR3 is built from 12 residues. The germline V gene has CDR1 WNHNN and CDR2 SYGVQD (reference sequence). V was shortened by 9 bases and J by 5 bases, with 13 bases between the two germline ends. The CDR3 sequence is CASTGRGTEAFF. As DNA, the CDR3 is TGCGCCAGTACCGGGAGAGGAACTGAAGCTTTCTTT.

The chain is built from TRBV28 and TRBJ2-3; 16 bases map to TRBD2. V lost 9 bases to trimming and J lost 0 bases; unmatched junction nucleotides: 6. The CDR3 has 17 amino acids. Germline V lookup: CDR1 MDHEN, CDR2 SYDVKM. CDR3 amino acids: CARTGTSGRASTDTQYF. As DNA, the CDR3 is TGTGCCAGAACCGGGACTAGCGGGAGGGCCAGCACAGATACGCAGTATTTT.

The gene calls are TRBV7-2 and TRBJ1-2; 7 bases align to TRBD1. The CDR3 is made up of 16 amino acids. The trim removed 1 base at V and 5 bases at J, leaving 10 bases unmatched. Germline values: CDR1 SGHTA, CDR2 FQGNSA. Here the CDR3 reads CASSLERGGRPYGYTF. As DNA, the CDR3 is TGTGCCAGCAGCTTAGAGCGAGGGGGCCGCCCGTATGGCTACACCTTC.

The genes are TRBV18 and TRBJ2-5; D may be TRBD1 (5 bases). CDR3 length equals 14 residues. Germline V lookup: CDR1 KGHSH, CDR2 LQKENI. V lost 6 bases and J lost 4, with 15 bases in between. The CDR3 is CASSPRAQRETQYF. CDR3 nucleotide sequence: TGTGCCAGCTCCCCCAGGGCCCAGCGAGAGACCCAGTACTTC.

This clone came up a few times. The CDR3: CASSGILAGLVDTQYF. DNA for the CDR3: TGTGCCAGCAGCGGTATACTAGCGGGGTTGGTGGATACGCAGTATTTT. The chain carries TRBV9 and TRBJ2-3; TRBD2 aligns across 10 bases. This CDR3 spans 16 amino acids. The junction had 10 bases not matched to a gene; V was cut back by 3 bases and J by 6 bases. Looked up from germline, CDR1 is SGDLS and CDR2 is YYNGEE.

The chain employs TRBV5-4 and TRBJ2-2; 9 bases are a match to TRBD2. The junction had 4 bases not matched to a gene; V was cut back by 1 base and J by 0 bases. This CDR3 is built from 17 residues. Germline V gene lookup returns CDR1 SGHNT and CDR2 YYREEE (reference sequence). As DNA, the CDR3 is TGTGCCAGCAGCTTGATAAGCGGGAGGCCGAACACCGGGGAGCTGTTTTTT. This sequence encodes CASSLISGRPNTGELFF.

CDR3 nucleotide sequence: TGTGCCAGCAGTTACGGGGGACAGGGGGCTTGGGTGCAGTTCTTC. Its protein is CASSYGGQGAWVQFF. The V and J genes are TRBV6-5 and TRBJ2-1; 12 bases fit TRBD1. Germline V CDR1 and CDR2: MNHEY, SVGAGI. The CDR3 is made up of 15 amino acids. The junction had 8 bases not matched to a gene; V was cut back by 2 bases and J by 12 bases.

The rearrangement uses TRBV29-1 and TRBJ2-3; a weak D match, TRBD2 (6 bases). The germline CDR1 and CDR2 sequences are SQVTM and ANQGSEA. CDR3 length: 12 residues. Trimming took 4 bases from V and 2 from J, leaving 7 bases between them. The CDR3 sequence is CSVGDSTDTQYF. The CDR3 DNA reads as TGCAGCGTTGGGGACTCCACAGATACGCAGTATTTT.

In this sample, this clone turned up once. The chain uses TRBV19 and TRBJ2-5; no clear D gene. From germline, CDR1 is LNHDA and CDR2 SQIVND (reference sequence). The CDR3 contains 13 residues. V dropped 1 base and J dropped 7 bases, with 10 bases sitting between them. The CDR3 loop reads CASSIASFWTQYF. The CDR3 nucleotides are TGTGCCAGTAGTATAGCGAGCTTCTGGACCCAGTACTTC.

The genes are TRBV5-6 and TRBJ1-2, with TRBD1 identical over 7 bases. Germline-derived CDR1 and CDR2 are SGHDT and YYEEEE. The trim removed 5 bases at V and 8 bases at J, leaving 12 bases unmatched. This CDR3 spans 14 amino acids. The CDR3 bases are TGTGCCAGCAGGATCGAGAGGGGGCTAGGCGGCTACACCTTC. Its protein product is CASRIERGLGGYTF.

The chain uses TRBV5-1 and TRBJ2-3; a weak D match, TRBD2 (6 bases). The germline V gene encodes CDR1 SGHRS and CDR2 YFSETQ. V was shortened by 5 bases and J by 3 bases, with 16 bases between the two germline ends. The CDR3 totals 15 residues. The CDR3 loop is CASSHSKAGTDTQYF. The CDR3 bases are TGCGCCAGCAGTCACTCCAAGGCGGGGACAGATACGCAGTATTTT.

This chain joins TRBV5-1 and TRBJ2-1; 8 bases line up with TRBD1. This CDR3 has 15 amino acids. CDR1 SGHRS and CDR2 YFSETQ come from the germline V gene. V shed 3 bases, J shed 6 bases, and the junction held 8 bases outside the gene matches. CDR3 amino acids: CASSSQGAGGNEQFF. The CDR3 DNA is TGCGCCAGCAGCTCCCAGGGGGCTGGAGGCAATGAGCAGTTCTTC.

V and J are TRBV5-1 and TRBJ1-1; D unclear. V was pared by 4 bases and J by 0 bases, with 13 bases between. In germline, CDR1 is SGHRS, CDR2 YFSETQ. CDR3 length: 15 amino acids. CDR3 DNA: TGCGCCAGCAGCCAAGGGTCCGGGGTGAACACTGAAGCTTTCTTT. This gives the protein CASSQGSGVNTEAFF.

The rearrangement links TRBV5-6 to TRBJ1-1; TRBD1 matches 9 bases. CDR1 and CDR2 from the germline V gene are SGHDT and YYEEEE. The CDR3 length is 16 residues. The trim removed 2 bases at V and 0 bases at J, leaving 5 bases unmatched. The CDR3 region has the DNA TGTGCCAGCAGCTTTAAGGGACAGGGTATGAACACTGAAGCTTTCTTT. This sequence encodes CASSFKGQGMNTEAFF.

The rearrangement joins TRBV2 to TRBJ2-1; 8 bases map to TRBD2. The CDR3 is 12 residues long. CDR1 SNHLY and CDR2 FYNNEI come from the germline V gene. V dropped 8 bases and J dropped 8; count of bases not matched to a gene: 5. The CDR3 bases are TGTGCCAGCCAGCTAGCGGGCGATGAGCAGTTCTTC. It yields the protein CASQLAGDEQFF.

For the CDR3, the DNA is TGTGCCAGCCAGCGGAGGGGCACAGATACGCAGTATTTT. Translated: CASQRRGTDTQYF. The V gene is TRBV18, the J gene TRBJ2-3, with a tentative D call TRBD2 (6 bases). CDR3 length: 13 residues. Trimming took off 8 bases at V and 1 base at J, with 10 bases between the two ends. Germline V CDR1 and CDR2: KGHSH, LQKENI.

CDR3: CAWSKGGTWPYNEQFF. The CDR3, as DNA: TGTGCCTGGAGTAAAGGCGGGACCTGGCCCTACAATGAGCAGTTCTTC. V and J are TRBV30 and TRBJ2-1; possibly TRBD2 for D (6 bases). CDR1 and CDR2 (germline): GTSNPN, SVGIG (reference sequence). Deletions cut 2 bases from V and 2 bases from J, with 16 bases between. The CDR3 extends over 16 amino acids.

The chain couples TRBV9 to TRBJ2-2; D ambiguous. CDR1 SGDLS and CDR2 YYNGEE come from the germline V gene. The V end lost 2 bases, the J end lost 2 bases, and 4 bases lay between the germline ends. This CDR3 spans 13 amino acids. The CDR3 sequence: CASSVSNTGELFF. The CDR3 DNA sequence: TGTGCCAGCAGCGTTAGCAACACCGGGGAGCTGTTTTTT.